This TCR beta chain was identified during a study of blood T cell repertoires in COVID-19. The protocol was immunoSEQ multiplex PCR, while the TCRdb copy is restricted to in-frame clones and leaves out a portion. The table lists more than 300,000 clones, approximately 88% of them singletons, with around 6% in the top ten. V lost 5 bases to trimming and J lost 2 bases, with 13 bases between them. This CDR3 comprises 15 residues. Germline V gene sequence: CDR1 MNHEY, CDR2 SVGAGI. Sample: peripheral blood. V and J are TRBV6-5 and TRBJ1-5, with D uncertain. The sequence was collected from a man aged 18 to 29 who had recovered from COVID-19. CDR3 sequence reads: CASSPGAGGNQPQHF. The CDR3 DNA reads as TGTGCCAGCAGTCCAGGCGCTGGCGGCAATCAGCCCCAGCATTTT.